These 26 T cell receptor beta chains were all obtained from the same sample, sequenced in a study of Graves' ophthalmopathy and Graves' hyperthyroidism (dated by TCRdb to the late 2010s). The data were produced on an Illumina HiSeq 2000. TCR beta CDR3 regions were amplified from RNA transcripts for repertoire sequencing. HTBI primers and the Qiagen OneStep RT-PCR kit were used in a first-round RT-PCR, which was followed by a second-round multiplex PCR, size selection and purification. In TCRdb, the public reads were trimmed at Q25 with fastp and aligned with MiXCR, with productive beta chains retained. One record per CDR3 amino acid sequence lists the most common genes and DNA. Present in this sample are over a million distinct CDR3 sequences, about 40% of which were seen just once. The ten largest clones capture 11% of the sample. The sample taken for sequencing was peripheral blood or thyroid tissue (not recorded which). The source is an adult man with Graves' hyperthyroidism.

The rearrangement links TRBV7-9 to TRBJ1-5; TRBD1 might be the D (5 bases). V lost 9 bases, J lost 7 bases, and 25 bases lay in between. This CDR3 has 16 amino acids. Germline lookup yields CDR1 SEHNR and CDR2 FQNEAQ (reference sequence). CDR3 protein: CASSPITGPGVQPQHF. The CDR3 DNA follows: TGTGCCAGTAGTCCCATCACGGGACCCGGGGTCCAGCCCCAGCATTTT.

This clonotype has a count of ten or more. The rearrangement joins TRBV12-3 or TRBV12-4 to TRBJ1-5, with D perhaps matching TRBD1 (5 bases). V was clipped by 6 bases and J by 7 bases, with 13 bases between them. This CDR3 has 13 residues. The CDR3 DNA is TGTGCCAGCAGGGGGGTACTGGGGCAGCCCCAGCATTTT. It translates to CASRGVLGQPQHF.

In this sample, this clonotype turned up many times. The chain has TRBV7-2 and TRBJ2-7, with a tentative D call TRBD2 (5 bases). CDR1 is SGHTA and CDR2 is FQGNSA in the germline V gene. V lost 7 bases and J 3 bases, leaving 19 bases between the germline ends. The CDR3 spans 15 residues. CDR3 loop: CASNLGGFGNYEQYF. CDR3 coding DNA: TGTGCCAGCAATTTGGGCGGGTTCGGCAACTACGAGCAGTACTTC.

For this clonotype: This CDR3 fails to terminate in the conserved phenylalanine or tryptophan, so it likely reflects a read error. In DNA form, the CDR3 reads TGTGCCAGCAGCTGGAGACAGGGGGTTTACGAGCAGTACCTC. Translating it yields CASSWRQGVYEQYL. The rearrangement joins TRBV7-2 to TRBJ2-7; 9 nucleotides match TRBD1. The germline V gene has CDR1 SGHTA and CDR2 FQGNSA. The CDR3 runs to 14 residues. Losses at the gene ends were 4 bases for V and 4 bases for J; bases not matched to a gene: 5.

The genes are TRBV10-3 and TRBJ2-7; 9 positions match TRBD1. CDR3 length: 12 amino acids. CDR1 is ENHRY and CDR2 is SYGVKD in the germline V gene. Trimming took 8 bases from V and 3 from J; bases not matched to a gene: 2. CDR3 DNA sequence: TGTGCCATCCGACAGGGGGTCTACGAGCAGTACTTC. Translating gives CAIRQGVYEQYF.

The chain has TRBV7-6 and TRBJ2-7, with TRBD1 matching over 8 bases. The length of the CDR3 is 15 residues. Unmatched junction bases numbered 11, after V lost 6 bases and J lost 4 bases. Germline V lookup: CDR1 SGHVS, CDR2 FNYEAQ. CDR3 region: CASSADRGFEYEQYF. CDR3 DNA: TGTGCCAGCAGTGCCGACAGGGGTTTCGAATACGAGCAGTACTTC.

In this sample, this clonotype turned up a few times. The chain carries TRBV19 and TRBJ2-2, with 9 bases identical to TRBD2. From germline, CDR1 is LNHDA and CDR2 SQIVND (reference sequence). Trimming took 1 base from V and 0 from J; bases not matched to a gene: 9. This CDR3 is built from 19 residues. The CDR3 spells CASSIGAAGGPSNTGELFF. The CDR3 nucleotides read TGTGCCAGTAGTATAGGCGCGGCGGGAGGGCCCTCGAACACCGGGGAGCTGTTTTTT.

At least ten counts were recorded for this clonotype. The chain joins TRBV7-2 to TRBJ1-6, with D possibly TRBD1 on 5 matching bases. The CDR3 sequence is 16 residues long. Germline lookup yields CDR1 SGHTA and CDR2 FQGNSA. Trimming took off 6 bases at V and 4 bases at J, with 16 bases between the two ends. CDR3 sequence reads: CASRLTVTAYNSPLHF. DNA of the CDR3: TGTGCCAGCAGATTAACGGTGACAGCTTATAATTCACCCCTCCACTTT.

The chain has TRBV15 and TRBJ1-5, with 9 bases lining up with TRBD1. The CDR3 is 14 residues long. CDR1 is LNHNV and CDR2 is YYDKDF in the germline V gene (reference sequence). V lost 5 bases and J lost 11; bases outside the gene matches: 10. CDR3 DNA: TGTGCCACCAGCCTCCGGACAGGGGTCCAGGCCCAGCATTTT. Amino acid sequence: CATSLRTGVQAQHF.

This clonotype has at least ten counts. The chain couples TRBV10-3 to TRBJ1-2; a weak D match, TRBD1 (5 bases). The CDR3 runs 15 residues. The V gene lost 6 bases and the J gene lost 4 bases, with 18 bases spanning the gap. Germline V gives CDR1 ENHRY, CDR2 SYGVKD. The CDR3 is CAISNYDGHSYGYTF. The CDR3 DNA reads TGTGCCATCAGCAACTACGACGGACATTCCTATGGCTACACCTTC.

J is TRBJ1-5 and V is TRBV15; possible D gene TRBD1, 6 bases. Germline V gene sequence: CDR1 LNHNV, CDR2 YYDKDF (reference sequence). V gave up 0 bases and J gave up 11 bases, with 14 bases separating them. The CDR3 loop spans 14 amino acids. The CDR3: CATSRERGAETQHF. The DNA of the CDR3 is TGTGCCACCAGCAGAGAGCGGGGGGCGGAGACCCAGCATTTT.

This clonotype turned up a few times. The chain links TRBV20-1 to TRBJ1-4, with D maybe TRBD1 (5 bases). Germline V lookup: CDR1 DFQATT, CDR2 SNEGSKA (reference sequence). The CDR3 has 13 amino acids. The V end was cut by 6 bases, the J end by 2 bases, with 10 bases between. The CDR3 protein is CSAAGSTNEKLFF. The CDR3 DNA reads TGCAGTGCGGCAGGGTCGACTAATGAAAAACTGTTTTTT.

This clonotype came up once. The chain links TRBV12-3 or TRBV12-4 to TRBJ2-7; D is possibly TRBD1 or TRBD2 (5 bases each). The CDR3 extends over 15 amino acids. V dropped 6 bases and J dropped 3 bases, with 18 bases sitting between them. The DNA of the CDR3 is TGTGCCAGCAGCAAGGTCGGGGCCGGGGTCTACGAGCAGTACTTC. It encodes CASSKVGAGVYEQYF.

This clonotype was picked up many times. The chain has TRBV9 and TRBJ2-5; 11 positions match TRBD2. The V gene's germline CDR1 is SGDLS and CDR2 YYNGEE. The CDR3 length is 17 residues. Unmatched junction bases numbered 12, after V lost 3 bases and J lost 5 bases. The CDR3 here is CASSAGQGLAVGETQYF. The CDR3, as DNA: TGTGCCAGCAGCGCAGGACAGGGACTAGCGGTGGGGGAGACCCAGTACTTC.

This clonotype showed up just a few times. The V gene is TRBV7-8, the J gene TRBJ1-5; TRBD1 might be the D (6 bases). CDR3 length equals 15 residues. Germline assignment: CDR1 SGHVS and CDR2 FQNEAQ. V was clipped by 6 bases and J by 5 bases, with 17 bases between them. CDR3 DNA: TGTGCCAGCAGTCCCAGGGGACTTCCTGATCAGCCCCAGCATTTT. Translating gives CASSPRGLPDQPQHF.

Many counts were recorded for this clonotype. The chain has TRBV10-3 and TRBJ2-7; either TRBD1 or TRBD2 may fit D (5 bases each). Germline V gives CDR1 ENHRY, CDR2 SYGVKD. Trimming took off 0 bases at V and 1 base at J, with 10 bases between the two ends. The CDR3 runs 15 residues. The CDR3 spells CAISESGDASYEQYF. CDR3 coding DNA: TGTGCCATCAGTGAGTCGGGGGACGCTTCCTACGAGCAGTACTTC.

The chain uses TRBV7-9 and TRBJ2-7, with unresolved D. Trimming took 5 bases from V and 7 from J, leaving 18 bases between them. CDR3 size: 14 residues. From germline, CDR1 is SEHNR and CDR2 FQNEAQ (reference sequence). The CDR3 sequence: CASSPMGDGFEQYF. The CDR3 DNA reads as TGTGCCAGCAGCCCAATGGGCGATGGGTTTGAGCAGTACTTC.

This clonotype showed up just a few times. The V gene is TRBV15, the J gene TRBJ1-3, with D perhaps matching TRBD1 (5 bases). Germline CDR1 reads LNHNV; CDR2 reads YYDKDF (reference sequence). The CDR3 is made up of 17 amino acids. Trimming stripped 3 bases from V and 3 bases from J, with 18 bases between. The CDR3 bases are TGTGCCACCAGCAGTGGACTACTAGGGGCGTATGGAAACACCATATATTTT. Residues: CATSSGLLGAYGNTIYF.

There are many counts of this clonotype. V is TRBV9 and J is TRBJ1-2; D gene uncertain. V was clipped by 0 bases and J by 6 bases, with 6 bases between them. Per the germline V gene, CDR1 is SGDLS and CDR2 is YYNGEE. The CDR3 extends over 12 amino acids. The CDR3 is CASSVAEHGYTF. CDR3 coding DNA: TGTGCCAGCAGCGTAGCTGAGCATGGCTACACCTTC.

To note about this clonotype: This could be a read error, since a much larger clone is one nucleotide away. This rearrangement joins TRBV10-3 to TRBJ1-2; TRBD1 is a possible D gene (6 bases). Germline lookup yields CDR1 ENHRY and CDR2 SYGVKD. Trimming removed 5 bases at V and 4 bases at J, with 11 bases between. The CDR3 covers 13 residues. CDR3 bases: TGTGCCATCAGTTACGGACAGATCTATGGCTACACCTTC. Amino acid sequence: CAISYGQIYGYTF.

The rearrangement links TRBV7-9 to TRBJ2-7; 14 nucleotides align to TRBD2. The germline V gene encodes CDR1 SEHNR and CDR2 FQNEAQ (reference sequence). The CDR3 spans 17 residues. V lost 6 bases, J lost 4 bases, and 11 bases stayed unmatched. CDR3 region: CASSPTGLAGGTYEQYF. The CDR3 region has the DNA TGTGCCAGCAGTCCCACTGGACTAGCGGGGGGAACTTACGAGCAGTACTTC.

This clonotype has a count of ten or more. This chain links TRBV19 with TRBJ1-2; D might be TRBD1 (6 bases). V was trimmed by 4 bases and J by 1 base, leaving 13 bases between them. The CDR3 covers 15 residues. The germline V gene encodes CDR1 LNHDA and CDR2 SQIVND (reference sequence). CDR3 amino acids: CASSTGTPYNYGYTF. The CDR3 DNA reads as TGTGCCAGTAGTACCGGGACACCGTATAACTATGGCTACACCTTC.

This clonotype was recorded at least ten times. The rearrangement links TRBV15 to TRBJ2-7, with D possibly called TRBD1 or TRBD2 (5 bases each). This CDR3 is 13 amino acids long. CDR1 and CDR2 (germline): LNHNV, YYDKDF (reference sequence). V was pared by 9 bases and J by 6 bases, with 18 bases between. The CDR3 DNA is TGTGCCACGAGAACTAGAGGGGCTGGCGAGCAGTACTTC. Translation: CATRTRGAGEQYF. The whole variable domain, filled in from reference TRBV15 and TRBJ2-7, reads DAMVIQNPRYQVTQFGKPVTLSCSQTLNHNVMYWYQQKSSQAPKLLFHYYDKDFNNEADTPDNFQSRRPNTSFCFLDIRSPGLGDTAMYLCATRTRGAGEQYFGPGTRLTVT.

On this clonotype itself: The CDR3 end shows no conserved phenylalanine or tryptophan, and so a read error is likely. Because the CDR3's place on the DNA is in doubt, the DNA is left out and the CDR3 is given as listed by TCRdb. V gene TRBV25-1 combines with J gene TRBJ1-4. The CDR3 is 9 amino acids long, termini counted. The germline gives CDR1 MGHDK, CDR2 SYGVNS. The CDR3 here is CASSATTNY.

This clonotype occurred many times. The chain links TRBV7-2 to TRBJ2-7; 14 bases align to TRBD2. This CDR3 region has 15 residues. CDR1 is SGHTA and CDR2 is FQGNSA in the germline V gene. V shed 4 bases, J shed 3 bases, and the junction held 2 bases outside the gene matches. This CDR3 is CASSSGLAGVYEQYF. CDR3 DNA sequence: TGTGCCAGCAGCTCGGGACTAGCGGGAGTCTACGAGCAGTACTTC.

This chain joins TRBV2 and TRBJ1-1, with a tentative D call TRBD1 (5 bases). This CDR3 spans 11 amino acids. V was shortened by 3 bases and J by 13 bases, with 12 bases between the two germline ends. Germline values: CDR1 SNHLY, CDR2 FYNNEI. The CDR3 bases are TGTGCCAGCAGTGAGAGGCCTGGGGGTTTCTTT. It codes for CASSERPGGFF.